Below, 32 T cell receptor beta chains from the same sample are listed, as sequenced in a study of cytomegalovirus exposure and HLA in healthy donors. The PCR had 60 Vbeta and 13 Jbeta primers. Data came from immunoSEQ multiplex PCR; TCRdb stores just in-frame clones and leaves some out. Of 200,000 to 250,000 clones listed, just over 75% are singletons. Input material: PBMCs. Receptors were obtained from a woman between 55 and 75 years old in good health and CMV-seropositive.

This clone was seen a few times. The chain links TRBV4-3 to TRBJ2-1; D not certain. The CDR3 totals 14 residues. The germline CDR1 and CDR2 sequences are LGHNA and YSLEER. V was cut by 2 bases and J by 6 bases, with 11 bases left in between. The CDR3 DNA reads TGCGCCAGCAGCCAAAGCTACAGTACCAATGAGCAGTTCTTC. Residues: CASSQSYSTNEQFF.

J is TRBJ1-2 and V is TRBV7-2; a possible D gene is TRBD1 (5 bases). The V end lost 2 bases, the J end lost 8 bases, and 15 bases lay between the germline ends. Germline assignment: CDR1 SGHTA and CDR2 FQGNSA. The CDR3 totals 14 residues. The DNA for the CDR3 is TGTGCCAGCAGCTTAACCCAGGGCATTTACGGCTACACCTTC. It is translated as CASSLTQGIYGYTF.

About this clone itself: Distinct nucleotide sequences in the sample also encode this CDR3. The chain joins TRBV4-1 to TRBJ2-7; 7 nucleotides line up with TRBD2. Germline trimming cut 4 bases from V and 1 base from J; bases unmatched to any gene: 25. CDR1 and CDR2 from the germline V gene are MGHRA and YSYEKL. The CDR3 totals 21 residues. CDR3 sequence: CASSLGESGGSGRLMSYEQYF. DNA for the CDR3: TGCGCCAGCAGCCTGGGAGAATCGGGAGGAAGTGGCAGGCTGATGTCCTACGAGCAGTACTTC.

This clone came up a few times. The rearrangement links TRBV25-1 to TRBJ2-7; 8 nucleotides align to TRBD2. Trimming cost V 7 bases and J 0 bases; bases outside gene matches: 2. The germline V gene encodes CDR1 MGHDK and CDR2 SYGVNS. The CDR3 is 13 amino acids. The CDR3 sequence: CASKLADSYEQYF. CDR3 nucleotides: TGTGCCAGCAAACTAGCGGACTCCTACGAGCAGTACTTC.

The chain combines TRBV19 with TRBJ1-4; TRBD1 is a possible D gene (6 bases). The CDR3 loop spans 15 amino acids. V was trimmed by 5 bases and J by 7 bases, leaving 17 bases between them. Germline CDR1 reads LNHDA; CDR2 reads SQIVND (reference sequence). CDR3 DNA sequence: TGTGCCAGTAGTCCCAGGGGTTTCATGACTGAAAAACTGTTTTTT. This gives the protein CASSPRGFMTEKLFF.

The chain combines TRBV5-1 with TRBJ1-1; D unclear. Per germline, CDR1 SGHRS and CDR2 YFSETQ. The CDR3 has 14 amino acids. V lost 0 bases to trimming and J lost 0 bases, with 6 bases between them. CDR3 amino acids: CASSLVVVNTEAFF. CDR3 nucleotides: TGCGCCAGCAGCTTGGTCGTAGTGAACACTGAAGCTTTCTTT.

The genes are TRBV5-1 and TRBJ1-1; tentatively, D is TRBD1 (6 bases). CDR1 SGHRS and CDR2 YFSETQ come from the germline V gene. There are 14 residues in the CDR3. The V and J ends lost 0 bases and 5 bases respectively, with 11 bases between them. The CDR3 DNA is TGCGCCAGCAGCTTGGAGGCAGGGGTTACTGAAGCTTTCTTT. Protein sequence: CASSLEAGVTEAFF.

The chain carries TRBV7-2 and TRBJ2-2; 7 bases match TRBD1. Unmatched junction bases numbered 8, after V lost 4 bases and J lost 6 bases. The V gene's germline CDR1 is SGHTA and CDR2 FQGNSA. The CDR3 consists of 15 residues. Written as DNA, the CDR3 is TGTGCCAGCAGCTCGACAGGGACGGTAGCCGGGGAGCTGTTTTTT. Translating gives CASSSTGTVAGELFF. The full variable domain, rest sourced from reference TRBV7-2 and TRBJ2-2, is GAGVSQSPSNKVTEKGKDVELRCDPISGHTALYWYRQSLGQGLEFLIYFQGNSAPDKSGLPSDRFSAERTGGSVSTLTIQRTQQEDSAVYLCASSSTGTVAGELFFGEGSRLTVL.

Points on this clone: The CDR3 ends on some other residue instead of the conserved phenylalanine or tryptophan, so this is likely a read error. This chain links TRBV19 with TRBJ1-1, with D possibly TRBD1 on 6 matching bases. V was cut by 4 bases and J by 4 bases, with 19 bases left in between. The CDR3 covers 16 residues. Germline V CDR1 and CDR2: LNHDA, SQIVND (reference sequence). CDR3 DNA: TGTGCCAGTAGTACTGCCCCAGGGGATGGAAGCACTGAAGCTTTCTCT. Its translation is CASSTAPGDGSTEAFS.

The J gene is TRBJ2-7, the V gene TRBV29-1; no clear D. The CDR3 is 11 residues long. The V gene lost 4 bases and the J gene lost 5 bases, with 9 bases spanning the gap. CDR1 and CDR2 from the germline V gene are SQVTM and ANQGSEA. CDR3 sequence: CSVVLYDEQYF. The CDR3 DNA reads TGCAGCGTTGTACTGTACGACGAGCAGTACTTC.

This clone was detected only a few times. The gene calls are TRBV5-6 and TRBJ2-7, with 9 bases identical to TRBD1. The CDR3 runs to 14 residues. J gave up 4 bases and V 3 bases, and 5 bases lay outside the gene matches. The germline gives CDR1 SGHDT, CDR2 YYEEEE. CDR3 nucleotide sequence: TGTGCCAGCAGCTACGGACAGGGGAGGTACGAGCAGTACTTC. This codes for CASSYGQGRYEQYF.

The chain uses TRBV5-5 and TRBJ1-2, with 11 positions matching TRBD1. Trimming at V came to 4 bases and at J to 4 bases, leaving 9 bases not matched to a gene. This CDR3 comprises 16 residues. In germline, CDR1 is SGHKS, CDR2 YYEKEE (reference sequence). The CDR3 sequence is CASSPGQGAWGYGYTF. CDR3 bases: TGTGCCAGCAGCCCTGGACAGGGGGCCTGGGGCTATGGCTACACCTTC.

This chain links TRBV7-6 with TRBJ2-7; D unresolved. Trimming cost V 5 bases and J 3 bases, with 5 bases left between them. Per germline, CDR1 SGHVS and CDR2 FNYEAQ. The CDR3 sequence is 11 residues long. CDR3 DNA sequence: TGTGCCAGCAGCCAACACTACGAGCAGTACTTC. This translates into CASSQHYEQYF.

The gene calls are TRBV9 and TRBJ2-3, with D possibly matching TRBD2 (6 bases). Germline-derived CDR1 and CDR2 are SGDLS and YYNGEE. V lost 4 bases to trimming and J lost 2 bases, with 11 bases between them. CDR3 length equals 14 residues. The CDR3 spells CASSTAGLTDTQYF. The CDR3 DNA sequence: TGTGCCAGCAGCACCGCGGGGCTCACAGATACGCAGTATTTT. The variable domain in full, with the rest retrieved from reference TRBV9 and TRBJ2-3, is DSGVTQTPKHLITATGQRVTLRCSPRSGDLSVYWYQQSLDQGLQFLIQYYNGEERAKGNILERFSAQQFPDLHSELNLSSLELGDSALYFCASSTAGLTDTQYFGPGTRLTVL.

Only a few counts were recorded for this clone. The chain joins TRBV19 to TRBJ2-6, with a tentative D call TRBD2 (5 bases). Germline assignment: CDR1 LNHDA and CDR2 SQIVND (reference sequence). This CDR3 has 18 amino acids. V was clipped by 4 bases and J by 0 bases, with 16 bases between them. The CDR3 bases are TGTGCCAGTAGTAATTCGGGGTTTGCCGTCTCTGGGGCCAACGTCCTGACTTTC. Translation: CASSNSGFAVSGANVLTF.

This chain connects TRBV19 to TRBJ1-1; 7 nucleotides agree with TRBD1. CDR3 length equals 15 residues. The trim removed 5 bases at V and 1 base at J, leaving 7 bases unmatched. Germline V gene sequence: CDR1 LNHDA, CDR2 SQIVND (reference sequence). The CDR3 coding sequence is TGTGCCAGTAGTGTGGGACAGTCGGCGAACACTGAAGCTTTCTTT. It translates to CASSVGQSANTEAFF.

The chain recombines TRBV7-8 with TRBJ2-3, with TRBD2 matching over 9 bases. The CDR3 is 16 amino acids. After removal of 1 base from V and 2 bases from J, the junction contained 4 bases not matched to a gene. Germline assignment: CDR1 SGHVS and CDR2 FQNEAQ. The CDR3 DNA is TGTGCCAGCAGCTTAGGACTAGCGGTCTACACAGATACGCAGTATTTT. Translation: CASSLGLAVYTDTQYF.

This clone was seen only a few times. The rearrangement uses TRBV5-4 and TRBJ2-2, with D possibly TRBD2 on 5 matching bases. The CDR3 runs to 16 residues. Looked up from germline, CDR1 is SGHNT and CDR2 is YYREEE (reference sequence). V lost 3 bases and J lost 5, with 17 bases in between. The CDR3 nucleotides are TGTGCCAGCAGCTATTACGGCTCGGGATGGACCGGGGAGCTGTTTTTT. Amino acid sequence: CASSYYGSGWTGELFF.

The V call is TRBV7-8, the J call TRBJ2-7; D perhaps matches TRBD2 (5 bases). Trimming took off 2 bases at V and 8 bases at J, with 19 bases between the two ends. The CDR3 length is 15 residues. The germline gives CDR1 SGHVS, CDR2 FQNEAQ. The DNA for the CDR3 is TGTGCCAGCAGCTTACCCCGGGGAAATCGAATGAAGCAGTACTTC. Translation gives CASSLPRGNRMKQYF.

This sequence joins TRBV5-1 and TRBJ1-3, with unresolved D. Trimming cost V 0 bases and J 0 bases, with 7 bases left between them. Germline values: CDR1 SGHRS, CDR2 YFSETQ. The CDR3 sequence is 15 residues long. The CDR3 reads CASSLEQSSGNTIYF. In DNA form, the CDR3 reads TGCGCCAGCAGCTTGGAACAATCCTCTGGAAACACCATATATTTT.

The rearrangement links TRBV30 to TRBJ1-1; TRBD1 might be the D (6 bases). Trimming stripped 2 bases from V and 2 bases from J, with 12 bases between. Germline CDR1 is GTSNPN and CDR2 is SVGIG (reference sequence). This CDR3 region has 14 residues. The CDR3 here is CAWSFRTANTEAFF. Written as DNA, the CDR3 is TGTGCCTGGAGTTTTCGGACAGCCAACACTGAAGCTTTCTTT.

This clone was observed a few times. The chain recombines TRBV5-1 with TRBJ1-4; TRBD1 might be the D (6 bases). CDR3 length equals 17 residues. Trimming took 0 bases from V and 8 from J, leaving 20 bases between them. Germline V lookup: CDR1 SGHRS, CDR2 YFSETQ. In DNA form, the CDR3 reads TGCGCCAGCAGCTTGGCCCCTGGGGGCCCTGAGGGAGAAAAACTGTTTTTT. Encoded protein: CASSLAPGGPEGEKLFF.

This clone was observed a single time. The rearrangement joins TRBV5-5 to TRBJ1-2; D may be TRBD1 (6 bases). V gave up 3 bases and J gave up 5 bases, with 11 bases separating them. CDR1 is SGHKS and CDR2 is YYEKEE in the germline V gene (reference sequence). This CDR3 region has 13 residues. The CDR3: CASSSQGVYGYTF. CDR3 sequence (DNA): TGTGCCAGCAGCTCACAGGGAGTATATGGCTACACCTTC.

This chain links TRBV5-1 with TRBJ2-7, with D possibly matching TRBD1 (6 bases). Germline V gene data show CDR1 as SGHRS and CDR2 as YFSETQ. This CDR3 contains 15 residues. Trimming cost V 3 bases and J 1 base, with 14 bases left between them. The CDR3 DNA is TGCGCCAGCAGCTCCGGGACACGGACTTCCTACGAGCAGTACTTC. Protein product: CASSSGTRTSYEQYF.

In its sample, this clone was seen a few times. V gene TRBV10-3 combines with J gene TRBJ1-2, with TRBD1 matching over 9 bases. Germline V gene lookup returns CDR1 ENHRY and CDR2 SYGVKD. The V and J ends lost 4 bases and 8 bases, in that order; junction bases with no gene match: 11. The CDR3 spans 15 residues. CDR3 in DNA: TGTGCCATCAGTGTAGGTTCCGGGACAGGGAGCGGCTACACCTTC. This codes for CAISVGSGTGSGYTF.

The chain is built from TRBV9 and TRBJ2-3; D may be TRBD2 (6 bases). The germline gives CDR1 SGDLS, CDR2 YYNGEE. This CDR3 region has 15 residues. The V and J ends lost 5 bases and 3 bases respectively, with 16 bases between them. In nucleotides, the CDR3 is TGTGCCAGCAGTCCGACCGGGACTCTAACAGATACGCAGTATTTT. It encodes CASSPTGTLTDTQYF.

This sequence joins TRBV5-4 and TRBJ2-5, with 8 positions matching TRBD1. The J segment lost 4 bases and the V segment lost 4 bases, leaving 9 bases of the junction unmatched. The CDR3 is 15 residues long. Germline V lookup: CDR1 SGHNT, CDR2 YYREEE (reference sequence). Written as DNA, the CDR3 is TGTGCCAGCAGCGCCGGGACAGGAGCACGAGAGACCCAGTACTTC. This translates into CASSAGTGARETQYF. The full variable domain, with the rest looked up from reference TRBV5-4 and TRBJ2-5, is ETGVTQSPTHLIKTRGQQVTLRCSSQSGHNTVSWYQQALGQGPQFIFQYYREEENGRGNFPPRFSGLQFPNYSSELNVNALELDDSALYLCASSAGTGARETQYFGPGTRLLVL.

This chain uses TRBV5-4 with TRBJ2-5, with a tentative D call TRBD1 (6 bases). The CDR3 extends over 16 amino acids. V was trimmed by 4 bases and J by 4 bases, leaving 20 bases between them. Per germline, CDR1 SGHNT and CDR2 YYREEE (reference sequence). CDR3 region: CASSPPGTPSRETQYF. DNA of the CDR3: TGTGCCAGCAGCCCCCCCGGGACACCGTCCAGAGAGACCCAGTACTTC.

This chain joins TRBV11-2 and TRBJ2-1; 13 nucleotides agree with TRBD2. CDR1 is SGHAT, CDR2 FQNNGV, per germline. The length of the CDR3 is 18 residues. With 4 bases clipped from V and 0 bases from J, the junction kept 6 bases outside the gene matches. CDR3 nucleotides: TGTGCCAGCAGCTCGCCCCGGACTAGCGGGAGCTCCTACAATGAGCAGTTCTTC. Amino acid sequence: CASSSPRTSGSSYNEQFF. Full variable domain (remainder filled in from reference TRBV11-2 and TRBJ2-1): EAGVAQSPRYKIIEKRQSVAFWCNPISGHATLYWYQQILGQGPKLLIQFQNNGVVDDSQLPKDRFSAERLKGVDSTLKIQPAKLEDSAVYLCASSSPRTSGSSYNEQFFGPGTRLTVL.

The V call is TRBV7-6, the J call TRBJ2-7; D may be TRBD2 (6 bases). From germline, CDR1 is SGHVS and CDR2 FNYEAQ. This CDR3 contains 15 residues. The V gene lost 4 bases and the J gene lost 4 bases, with 17 bases spanning the gap. The CDR3 region is CASSYERDCSYEQYF. In DNA form, the CDR3 reads TGTGCCAGCAGCTATGAGAGGGACTGTTCTTACGAGCAGTACTTC.

The chain couples TRBV7-8 to TRBJ1-4; 8 nucleotides line up with TRBD1. The CDR3 has 17 amino acids. V shed 3 bases, J shed 8 bases, and the junction held 14 bases outside the gene matches. Germline assignment: CDR1 SGHVS and CDR2 FQNEAQ. The CDR3: CASSFPGTGRIEEKLFF. In DNA, the CDR3 is TGTGCCAGCAGCTTTCCCGGGACAGGAAGAATTGAGGAAAAACTGTTTTTT.

The chain combines TRBV2 with TRBJ1-6, with TRBD1 identical over 7 bases. The CDR3 runs to 13 residues. V shed 7 bases and J 7 bases; nucleotides not matched to a gene: 4. Germline loops: CDR1 SNHLY, CDR2 FYNNEI. CDR3: CASTGQLNSPLHF. The CDR3 DNA reads TGTGCCAGCACGGGACAGCTGAATTCACCCCTCCACTTT.